The clone carrying this T cell receptor beta chain was picked up many times. The antigen remains unidentified. This specimen belongs to a study of Graves' ophthalmopathy and Graves' hyperthyroidism. Study outcomes and limitations: Both an approximately 68% sensitivity and a roughly 72% specificity characterized the model's predictions of ophthalmopathy progression.

The CDR3 length is 14 residues. The germline V and J ends were trimmed by 0 bases and 2 bases, with 11 bases remaining between them. Germline V gives CDR1 DFQATT, CDR2 SNEGSKA (reference sequence). RNA transcripts served as template for amplifying TCR beta CDR3 sequences. The first-round RT-PCR employed HTBI primers together with the Qiagen OneStep RT-PCR kit. A multiplex PCR was then performed as the second round. A single record per CDR3 protein comes from TCRdb applying MiXCR to the multiplex PCR reads. This sample has some 390,000 distinct CDR3 sequences, with about a sixth found just once. This TCR was sampled from a woman younger than 35 with Graves' ophthalmopathy. V is TRBV20-1 and J is TRBJ2-7; weak D call: TRBD1 (5 bases). Material for sequencing was peripheral blood. The CDR3 is CSARDVGRAYEQYF. The CDR3 DNA sequence: TGCAGTGCTAGAGATGTTGGCAGGGCCTACGAGCAGTACTTC.